This TCR beta chain is drawn from a study of long-term antiretroviral therapy in people with HIV. Concerning this clone itself: The antigen is unknown.

Version v3.0 of the immunoSEQ assay was performed at survey level. Profiling relied on immunoSEQ multiplex PCR, and the TCRdb table lists in-frame clones only, not all of them. In the table there are approximately 24,000 clones, roughly 94% of which are singletons. Per germline, CDR1 MGHRA and CDR2 YSYEKL. This CDR3 is 18 amino acids long. The ends lost 5 bases at V and 1 base at J; junction bases unmatched: 16. Study-wide findings and caveats: Although diversity increased after ART, it remained lower than in transplant donor controls.

The receptor was isolated from a woman aged 45-65 years with HIV. The chain joins TRBV4-1 to TRBJ2-7, with 8 bases matching TRBD2. The source was unsorted PBMCs, collected about 4.9 years after starting antiretroviral therapy. CDR3 residues: CASSNQPPLAEGSYEQYF. CDR3 in DNA: TGCGCCAGCAGCAACCAGCCCCCACTAGCGGAGGGGTCCTACGAGCAGTACTTC.